The T cell receptor beta chain described here comes from a study of cytomegalovirus exposure and HLA in healthy donors. Regarding the study as a whole: CMV serostatus alone was available as immune exposure information.

About this clone: What it binds is unknown.

Per the germline V gene, CDR1 is SNHLY and CDR2 is FYNNEI. The CDR3 spans 14 residues. V lost 4 bases to trimming and J lost 3 bases; unmatched junction nucleotides: 6. PCR involved 60 Vbeta and 13 Jbeta primers. Data came from immunoSEQ multiplex PCR; TCRdb stores just in-frame clones and leaves some out. Seen here are about 150,000 clones, around 80% observed once, and the top ten hold approximately 4%. The specimen was PBMCs. The clonotype was recovered from a middle-aged woman in good health and CMV-seronegative. This chain joins TRBV2 and TRBJ2-7; TRBD1 aligns across 7 bases. CDR3 protein: CASSVQGIGYEQYF. The CDR3 DNA reads TGTGCCAGCAGTGTACAGGGGATCGGCTACGAGCAGTACTTC.